The sample holds a few counts of the clone carrying this TCR beta chain. This record comes from a study of response to subunit inactivated influenza vaccine. This CDR3 spans 16 amino acids. V was pared by 1 base and J by 2 bases, with 8 bases of the junction left unmatched. Germline CDR1 and CDR2: DFQATT and SNEGSKA (reference sequence). TCRdb redid the calling of the RT-PCR reads with MiXCR, one entry per CDR3 protein. The data contain 700,000 to 800,000 distinct CDR3 sequences, less than 20% of them singletons. The chain uses TRBV20-1 and TRBJ1-5; TRBD1 aligns across 7 bases. This TCR came from a man aged 45 to 65 who received an inactivated influenza vaccine. The sequencing here drew on PBMCs from blood, taken around 5 days after vaccination. DNA of the CDR3: TGCAGTGCTAGAGGCCTCGACAGGGAGGGCAATCAGCCCCAGCATTTT. This encodes CSARGLDREGNQPQHF.